This TCR beta chain emerged from a study of control samples from healthy donors and cancer patients. CDR1 is MNHEY and CDR2 is SVGAGI in the germline V gene. This CDR3 contains 12 residues. Trimming took 7 bases from V and 6 from J; bases not matched to a gene: 6. The repertoire was sequenced with immunoSEQ multiplex PCR; TCRdb's copy has only in-frame clones and lacks some. The table records 85,000 to 100,000 clones, 90% to 95% of them present only once. The TCR originated in a man between 18 and 35 years old in good health. Source material: blood. The rearrangement links TRBV6-5 to TRBJ2-7, with 7 bases lining up with TRBD1. CDR3 residues: CASTSGGSEQYF. Here the CDR3 DNA reads TGTGCCAGCACCTCAGGGGGATCCGAGCAGTACTTC.